Presented here are 25 T cell receptor beta chains from one specimen sequenced in a study of tumor and adjacent non-tumor tissue in lung cancer. RNA was extracted from bulk tissue without any cell sorting. TCRbeta libraries were built with three rounds of nested PCR, modified from ARM-PCR. Each CDR3 protein gets one entry after TCRdb re-called the multiplex PCR reads with MiXCR. Of under 140,000 distinct CDR3 sequences in the sample, over 75% were seen once. Sequencing was performed on lung tumor tissue. These receptors were taken from a man in his 70s with non-small cell lung cancer.

The chain links TRBV4-2 to TRBJ2-7; D perhaps matches TRBD2 (6 bases). Trimming took off 4 bases at V and 4 bases at J, with 23 bases between the two ends. Germline V gene sequence: CDR1 LGHNA, CDR2 YNFKEQ. This CDR3 has 17 residues. Written as DNA, the CDR3 is TGTGCCAGCAGCCCAGCTATCGTGGGGGGAGTCGGTTACGAGCAGTACTTC. It specifies CASSPAIVGGVGYEQYF.

Concerning this clonotype: The junction departs from germline at one end; a sequencing error may be responsible. The V gene is TRBV13, the J gene TRBJ2-3; perhaps TRBD1 as D (5 bases). CDR1 and CDR2 (germline): PRHDT, FYEKMQ (reference sequence). The CDR3 has 16 residues. This CDR3 reads CDSSRRRGESTDTQYF. For the CDR3, the DNA is TGTGACAGCAGCCGGCGTAGGGGTGAGAGCACAGATACACAGTATTTT. The whole variable domain, filled in from reference TRBV13 and TRBJ2-3, reads AAGVIQSPRHLIKEKRETATLKCYPIPRHDTVYWYQQGPGQDPQFLISFYEKMQSDKGSIPDRFSAQQFSDYHSELNMSSLELGDSALYFCDSSRRRGESTDTQYFGPGTRLTVL.

About this clonotype itself: At one of its ends the junction is not consistent with the germline gene, which may arise from a read error. The chain joins TRBV29-1 to TRBJ2-5, with a weak D call TRBD1 (6 bases). This CDR3 is 12 amino acids long. The V gene's germline CDR1 is SQVTM and CDR2 ANQGSEA. This CDR3 reads CSLEVGGDTQYF. In DNA, the CDR3 is TGCAGCCTTGAGGTAGGGGGAGATACCCAGTACTTC.

The chain recombines TRBV6-5 with TRBJ1-2; no clear D. Trimming removed 10 bases at V and 5 bases at J, with 14 bases between. The germline CDR1 and CDR2 sequences are MNHEY and SVGAGI. The CDR3 has 12 residues. The CDR3 DNA is TGTGCCAACAGCTATCAAGGGTATGGCTACACCTTC. Translating gives CANSYQGYGYTF.

The chain links TRBV7-8 to TRBJ1-5; 9 bases line up with TRBD1. The germline V gene has CDR1 SGHVS and CDR2 FQNEAQ. There are 15 residues in the CDR3. In DNA, the CDR3 is TGTGCTTGCAGCGGGACAGGGAATAGCAATCAGCCCCAGCATTTT. This codes for CACSGTGNSNQPQHF. Full variable domain (remainder filled in from reference TRBV7-8 and TRBJ1-5): GAGVSQSPRYKVAKRGQDVALRCDPISGHVSLFWYQQALGQGPEFLTYFQNEAQLDKSGLPSDRFFAERPEGSVSTLKIQRTQQEDSAVYLCACSGTGNSNQPQHFGDGTRLSIL.

Turning to this clonotype: The germline gene is not matched at one end of the junction; a read error may be the cause. Here the CDR3 reads CVSSFDRYTEAFF. CDR3 bases: TGTGTCAGCAGTTTCGACAGATACACTGAAGCTTTCTTT. The chain couples TRBV12-3 or TRBV12-4 to TRBJ1-1, with a weak D call TRBD1 (5 bases). The CDR3 covers 13 residues.

About this clonotype: Just one base apart from a much larger clone, this may be a read error. The CDR3 is CASSDTSGGTTDTQYF. CDR3 DNA: TGTGCCAGCAGCGACACTAGCGGGGGTACCACAGATACGCAGTATTTT. V and J are TRBV6-4 and TRBJ2-3, with 11 bases lining up with TRBD2. The CDR3 is 16 amino acids. Germline trimming cut 6 bases from V and 2 bases from J; bases unmatched to any gene: 7. Germline CDR1 reads MRHNA; CDR2 reads SNTAGT.

This chain links TRBV12-5 with TRBJ1-2; D may be TRBD1 (6 bases). The V gene's germline CDR1 is LGHNT and CDR2 FRNRAP. The CDR3 runs to 13 residues. V was shortened by 7 bases and J by 9 bases, with 18 bases between the two germline ends. The CDR3 region is CASDRSDRSCYTF. CDR3 bases: TGTGCTAGTGACCGCAGTGACAGGAGTTGCTACACCTTC.

This clonotype appeared a few times. As the CDR3 is not closed by the conserved phenylalanine or tryptophan, this likely results from a read error. This chain connects TRBV29-1 to TRBJ2-1, with 9 bases matching TRBD2. CDR3 length: 13 amino acids. Trimming at V came to 4 bases and at J to 7 bases, leaving 5 bases not matched to a gene. Germline V gene lookup returns CDR1 SQVTM and CDR2 ANQGSEA. For the CDR3, the DNA is TGCAGCGTTGGACTAGCGGCTTGGAATGAGCAGTTCATC. Protein: CSVGLAAWNEQFI.

For this clonotype: A junction boundary mismatches the germline segment, possibly from a read error. The CDR3 DNA reads as TGTGTCAGCATTATCCGGGACCCCATCCCGAGGGAGCACTACTTC. Translated, it gives CVSIIRDPIPREHYF. This chain connects TRBV12-3 or TRBV12-4 to TRBJ2-7, with D perhaps assigned TRBD1 or TRBD2 (5 bases each). This CDR3 has 15 amino acids.

As to this clonotype: The junction differs from germline at one of its ends, possibly a read error. This chain connects TRBV5-8 to TRBJ1-5; no clear D. Germline V gene sequence: CDR1 SGHTS, CDR2 YDEGEE. The CDR3 is 13 residues long. The CDR3 region has the DNA TGTGCCGGCAGCTCAGTCTTTAATCAGCCCCATCATTTT. Translated: CAGSSVFNQPHHF.

A word on this clonotype: One base away lies a much larger clone, so this may be a sequencing read error. The genes are TRBV20-1 and TRBJ2-2; 7 positions agree with TRBD2. CDR1 and CDR2 (germline): DFQATT, SNEGSKA (reference sequence). The CDR3 length is 13 residues. Unmatched junction bases numbered 5, after V lost 3 bases and J lost 7 bases. The CDR3 DNA is TGCAGTGCTAGTGAGGGAGGGATCGGGGAGCTGTTTTTT. It translates to CSASEGGIGELFF.

Comments on this clonotype: This CDR3 is missing its conserved last phenylalanine or tryptophan, likely due to a read error. The V call is TRBV11-2, the J call TRBJ1-6; 10 bases map to TRBD1. The CDR3 has 18 residues. The germline V gene has CDR1 SGHAT and CDR2 FQNNGV. In DNA form, the CDR3 reads TGTGCCAGTAGCCCGAGGACAGGGGGAAGCTCCTATAATTCAACCCTCCACATT. It is translated as CASSPRTGGSSYNSTLHI.

About this clonotype: Compared with germline, one end of the junction differs, possibly owing to a read error. The chain has TRBV10-3 and TRBJ2-1; D perhaps matches TRBD2 (5 bases). Looked up from germline, CDR1 is ENHRY and CDR2 is SYGVKD. The CDR3 length is 15 residues. The DNA for the CDR3 is TGTGCCATCAATGAGTCGGTGAGAGAGGGCAATGAGCAGTTCTTC. It encodes CAINESVREGNEQFF.

The chain couples TRBV10-3 to TRBJ2-7; D is unclear. The V and J ends lost 4 bases and 4 bases respectively, with 14 bases between them. The CDR3 has 14 residues. Germline V gene lookup returns CDR1 ENHRY and CDR2 SYGVKD. The CDR3 DNA is TGTGCCATCAGTGGTGTAGGGAACCCATACGAGCAGTACTTC. It is translated as CAISGVGNPYEQYF.

This clonotype was detected once. This chain links TRBV4-1 with TRBJ2-7; D uncertain. This CDR3 has 14 residues. Germline V gene sequence: CDR1 MGHRA, CDR2 YSYEKL. V gave up 7 bases and J gave up 6 bases, with 19 bases separating them. CDR3 protein: CASNTIGLSSEQYF. In DNA, the CDR3 is TGCGCCAGCAATACCATAGGCCTCTCTTCCGAGCAGTACTTC.

As for this clonotype: A junction end diverges from the germline sequence, so it may reflect a read error. This chain uses TRBV4-2 with TRBJ1-1; tentatively, D is TRBD1 (6 bases). CDR1 and CDR2 from the germline V gene are LGHNA and YNFKEQ. The CDR3 extends over 15 amino acids. The CDR3 loop is CDSSKGVEGDTEAFF. The CDR3, as DNA: TGTGACAGCAGCAAGGGGGTTGAGGGTGACACTGAAGCTTTCTTT.

As concerns this clonotype: At one end the junction does not follow the germline gene, possibly because of a read error. The genes are TRBV29-1 and TRBJ2-3; 8 bases are shared with TRBD2. Germline V gene lookup returns CDR1 SQVTM and CDR2 ANQGSEA. The length of the CDR3 is 15 residues. CDR3 protein: CSVNTIAGSTDTPYF. CDR3 coding DNA: TGCAGCGTCAATACCATAGCGGGAAGCACAGATACGCCGTATTTT.

Notes on this clonotype: Mismatch with germline at one junction end may stem from a read error. The V and J genes are TRBV20-1 and TRBJ2-5; D unresolved. Germline CDR1 and CDR2: DFQATT and SNEGSKA (reference sequence). This CDR3 has 14 residues. The CDR3 region has the DNA TGCAGTGCTAGAGATGTGAGACAAGAAGAGACACAGTACTTC. Its translation: CSARDVRQEETQYF.

The chain uses TRBV12-3 or TRBV12-4 and TRBJ2-7; D unclear. V lost 6 bases, J lost 5 bases, and 11 bases lay in between. The CDR3 has 12 residues. The CDR3 bases are TGTGCCAGCAGCCAAGTACAGCACGAGCAGTACTTC. Translated, it gives CASSQVQHEQYF.

On this clonotype itself: One end of the junction is discordant with germline, which a read error may explain. The chain links TRBV11-3 to TRBJ1-1, with 7 bases aligning to TRBD1. Germline V CDR1 and CDR2: SGHNT, YENEEA. The CDR3 is 16 residues long. The CDR3 DNA reads as TGTACCAGCAGCTTAATGACAGGGTGGATGAACACTGAAGCTTCCTTT. Protein: CTSSLMTGWMNTEASF.

Of note for this clonotype: The CDR3 carries no conserved terminal phenylalanine or tryptophan, so it likely arises from a read error. This chain uses TRBV10-3 with TRBJ2-1, with a weak D call TRBD2 (5 bases). Trimming cost V 3 bases and J 2 bases, with 14 bases left between them. The germline gives CDR1 ENHRY, CDR2 SYGVKD. The CDR3 runs 16 residues. CDR3 sequence: CAISESAGATYNEQFL. As DNA, the CDR3 is TGTGCCATCAGTGAATCGGCGGGTGCAACCTACAATGAGCAGTTCCTC.

At least ten counts were recorded for this clonotype. The CDR3 DNA sequence: TGCGCCAGCAGCTTGGACGGTACCTACGAGCAGTACTTC. Translating it yields CASSLDGTYEQYF. The gene calls are TRBV5-1 and TRBJ2-7; D unresolved. CDR1 and CDR2 from the germline V gene are SGHRS and YFSETQ. Trimming stripped 0 bases from V and 2 bases from J, with 6 bases between. The CDR3 is made up of 13 amino acids.

This rearrangement joins TRBV11-2 to TRBJ1-4; possible D gene TRBD1, 5 bases. The CDR3 has 15 amino acids. Germline CDR1 reads SGHAT; CDR2 reads FQNNGV. Trimming pared 4 bases from V and 12 bases from J, leaving 21 bases between. The CDR3, as DNA: TGTGCCAGCAGCTCTAGATGGGGCACTAACGAAGAACTGTTTTTT. Amino acid sequence: CASSSRWGTNEELFF.

For this clonotype: One junction end disagrees with the germline gene, perhaps due to a read error. The chain joins TRBV12-3 or TRBV12-4 to TRBJ2-3; TRBD2 matches 8 bases. The length of the CDR3 is 14 residues. CDR3 residues: CGSAETGGANTQYF. In nucleotides, the CDR3 is TGTGGCAGCGCTGAAACGGGGGGGGCAAATACGCAGTATTTT.